This is a list of T cell receptor beta chains from one sample in a study of blood T cell repertoires in COVID-19. Data came from immunoSEQ multiplex PCR; TCRdb stores just in-frame clones and leaves some out. The sample includes around 360,000 clones, more than 70% of them seen just once. Material for sequencing was peripheral blood. These receptors all come from a woman between 25 and 40 years old with COVID-19, enrolled during active disease. Each CDR3 is given with its conserved first and last residue. D genes are given only for firm matches. Not every row has a clone size; where given, it reads once, few, many or a size class.

V gene,J gene,D gene,clone size,CDR3 protein,CDR3 DNA
TRBV7-8,TRBJ2-1,TRBD1,.,CASSQGQGGKNEQFF,TGTGCCAGCAGCCAGGGACAGGGGGGAAAAAATGAGCAGTTCTTC
TRBV24-1,TRBJ2-2,TRBD2,.,CATSEGTSSGELFF,TGTGCCACCAGTGAAGGGACTAGCTCCGGGGAGCTGTTTTTT
TRBV5-4,TRBJ2-2,.,.,CASRPGRERVNTGELFF,TGTGCCAGCAGACCAGGACGGGAGCGGGTGAACACCGGGGAGCTGTTTTTT
TRBV5-1,TRBJ2-7,TRBD2,.,CASSRGTSGLGEQYF,TGCGCCAGCAGCCGTGGGACTAGCGGTCTGGGGGAGCAGTACTTC
TRBV27,TRBJ2-7,.,.,CASSSGDSYEQYF,TGTGCCAGCAGTTCGGGGGACTCCTACGAGCAGTACTTC
TRBV28,TRBJ2-4,TRBD2,.,CASSQAGGTAKNIQYF,TGTGCCAGCAGTCAAGCGGGAGGTACGGCCAAAAACATTCAGTACTTC
TRBV30,TRBJ2-7,TRBD1,.,CAWNRQGRLYEQYF,TGTGCCTGGAACCGACAGGGACGTCTCTACGAGCAGTACTTC
TRBV9,TRBJ2-7,TRBD1,.,CASSVLDRFDEQYF,TGTGCCAGCAGCGTATTGGACAGGTTTGACGAGCAGTACTTC
TRBV7-9,TRBJ1-3,.,once,CASPRGRGHSGNTIYF,TGTGCCAGCCCACGGGGCAGGGGCCACTCTGGAAACACCATATATTTT
TRBV19,TRBJ2-1,TRBD2,.,CASSVRGAGGLNEQFF,TGTGCCAGTAGTGTCAGAGGGGCGGGAGGGCTAAATGAGCAGTTCTTC
TRBV10-3,TRBJ2-6,TRBD1,.,CATKTGQGPFSGANVLTF,TGTGCCACCAAGACTGGACAGGGTCCCTTCTCTGGGGCCAACGTCCTGACTTTC
TRBV11-2,TRBJ1-2,.,.,CASSLGLSYGYTF,TGTGCCAGCAGCTTAGGGCTCAGCTATGGCTACACCTTC
TRBV7-6,TRBJ2-1,.,.,CASSLGQGRGGVYNEQFF,TGTGCCAGCAGCTTGGGACAGGGGCGCGGGGGGGTCTACAATGAGCAGTTCTTC
TRBV6-5,TRBJ2-7,TRBD2,.,CASSWTSGRPAYEQYF,TGTGCCAGCAGTTGGACTAGCGGGAGGCCGGCCTACGAGCAGTACTTC
TRBV11-2,TRBJ2-5,TRBD1,.,CASSPTGGWETQYF,TGTGCCAGCAGCCCGACAGGGGGCTGGGAGACCCAGTACTTC
TRBV28,TRBJ2-7,TRBD1,.,CASSPGDRGASYEQYF,TGTGCCAGCAGTCCAGGGGACAGGGGAGCATCCTACGAGCAGTACTTC
TRBV7-3,TRBJ2-3,.,.,CASSLTPADTQYF,TGTGCCAGCAGCTTAACGCCGGCAGATACGCAGTATTTT
TRBV5-1,TRBJ2-6,TRBD1,once,CARRQGAPSVLTF,TGCGCCAGAAGACAGGGGGCCCCGTCCGTCCTGACTTTC
TRBV10-3,TRBJ1-4,TRBD1,few,CAISEPDRGSEKLFF,TGTGCCATCAGTGAGCCGGACAGGGGTAGTGAAAAACTGTTTTTT
TRBV2,TRBJ1-6,.,.,CASIGPVGGNSPLHF,TGTGCCAGCATCGGACCGGTCGGGGGTAATTCACCCCTCCACTTT
TRBV9,TRBJ2-1,.,.,CASSDQIAGSSYNEQFF,TGTGCCAGCAGCGATCAAATCGCGGGGAGCTCCTACAATGAGCAGTTCTTC
TRBV5-4,TRBJ2-3,.,.,CASSLEGADTQYF,TGTGCCAGCAGCTTGGAGGGAGCAGATACGCAGTATTTT
TRBV7-2,TRBJ1-2,.,.,CASSLSRGNYGYTF,TGTGCCAGCAGCTTAAGCCGAGGTAACTATGGCTACACCTTC
TRBV29-1,TRBJ2-7,TRBD2,.,CSGGTSGVGEQYF,TGCAGCGGGGGGACTAGCGGGGTGGGTGAGCAGTACTTC
TRBV30,TRBJ2-3,TRBD2,.,CARSGTGTDTQYF,TGTGCCCGTAGCGGGACCGGCACAGATACGCAGTATTTT
TRBV2,TRBJ2-7,.,.,CASSLRQDTYEQYF,TGTGCCAGCAGTCTCAGACAAGATACCTACGAGCAGTACTTC
TRBV5-1,TRBJ2-7,TRBD2,.,CASSPTSGWYEQYF,TGCGCCAGCAGTCCGACTAGCGGGTGGTACGAGCAGTACTTC
TRBV5-6,TRBJ1-3,.,few,CASSLQGPGNTIYF,TGTGCCAGCAGCCTACAGGGACCTGGAAACACCATATATTTT
TRBV28,TRBJ1-5,.,.,CASTTLTVSNQPQHF,TGTGCCAGCACCACCCTGACAGTTAGCAATCAGCCCCAGCATTTT
TRBV12-3/TRBV12-4,TRBJ1-5,.,.,CASSLIENQPQHF,TGTGCCAGCAGTTTGATTGAGAATCAGCCCCAGCATTTT
TRBV10-3,TRBJ2-5,TRBD2,.,CAISLTGGVEETQYF,TGTGCCATCAGTCTAACTGGGGGGGTTGAGGAGACCCAGTACTTC
TRBV6-5,TRBJ1-2,.,once,CASRPPGENGGYTF,TGTGCCAGCAGACCTCCAGGGGAAAATGGGGGCTACACCTTC
TRBV24-1,TRBJ2-4,TRBD2,.,CATSDHSGRGGNIQYF,TGTGCCACCAGTGACCATAGCGGGAGAGGGGGAAACATTCAGTACTTC
TRBV9,TRBJ2-3,TRBD2,few,CASSVARLAGGTDTQYF,TGTGCCAGCAGCGTAGCTCGGCTAGCGGGGGGCACAGATACGCAGTATTTT
TRBV28,TRBJ2-7,.,.,CASSFPSASSYEQYF,TGTGCCAGCAGTTTCCCCTCGGCTAGCAGCTACGAGCAGTACTTC
TRBV15,TRBJ2-7,.,once,CATSRDLVSGDSKAYEQYF,TGTGCCACCAGCAGAGATCTGGTTAGCGGAGACTCCAAGGCCTACGAGCAGTACTTC
TRBV19,TRBJ1-1,TRBD1,.,CASSIGRTGGTEAFF,TGTGCCAGTAGTATAGGGCGAACAGGGGGGACTGAAGCTTTCTTT
TRBV28,TRBJ2-1,TRBD2,.,CASRGLAGGRNEQFF,TGTGCCAGCAGGGGACTAGCGGGAGGTAGGAATGAGCAGTTCTTC
TRBV4-1,TRBJ1-4,.,.,CASSQGPSGTNEKLFF,TGCGCCAGCAGCCAAGGACCAAGCGGGACTAATGAAAAACTGTTTTTT
TRBV10-2,TRBJ1-5,.,.,CASRGGGYNQPQHF,TGCGCCAGCAGAGGGGGGGGGTACAATCAGCCCCAGCATTTT
TRBV21-1,TRBJ2-3,.,.,CASSSRGCTDTQYF,TGTGCCAGCAGCTCCCGCGGTTGCACAGATACGCAGTATTTT
TRBV30,TRBJ1-1,.,.,CAWRRDTHVNPEAFF,TGTGCCTGGAGGAGGGACACCCATGTCAATCCTGAAGCTTTCTTT
TRBV6-5,TRBJ2-1,.,.,CASSLGGHQFF,TGTGCCAGCAGTTTAGGGGGACACCAGTTCTTC
TRBV6-5,TRBJ2-5,TRBD2,.,CASSYPGGGETQYF,TGTGCCAGCAGTTACCCGGGAGGTGGAGAGACCCAGTACTTC
TRBV10-3,TRBJ1-5,TRBD1,.,CAISGTGGAGVQPQHF,TGTGCCATCAGTGGAACAGGGGGCGCCGGTGTTCAGCCCCAGCATTTT
TRBV5-5,TRBJ2-5,.,once,CASSWDDSRPQETQYF,TGTGCCAGCAGCTGGGATGACAGTCGGCCCCAAGAGACCCAGTACTTC
TRBV5-1,TRBJ2-5,.,.,CASSSGGGAVQETQYF,TGCGCCAGCAGCTCGGGGGGCGGCGCGGTCCAAGAGACCCAGTACTTC
TRBV5-1,TRBJ2-7,TRBD2,.,CASGSGGISYEQYF,TGCGCCAGCGGTTCGGGGGGAATCTCCTACGAGCAGTACTTC
TRBV29-1,TRBJ2-7,TRBD1,.,CSVGQGAHYEQYF,TGCAGCGTTGGTCAGGGGGCGCACTACGAGCAGTACTTC